There are many counts of the clone carrying this T cell receptor beta chain. Its antigen remains unknown. This record comes from a study of T cells in Graves' hyperthyroidism and ophthalmopathy. Using RNA transcripts as the source, TCR beta CDR3 regions were amplified. First-round RT-PCR of the TCR CDR3 relied on the HTBI primer set. TCRdb re-analysed the multiplex PCR reads in MiXCR, keeping a single row per CDR3 protein. The sample lists around 700,000 distinct CDR3 sequences; around a third were seen once. Findings and limits, study-wide: Also found in blood were most expanded thyroid clonotypes above 0.001.

This CDR3 is 14 amino acids long. CDR1 and CDR2 from the germline V gene are SEHNR and FQNEAQ (reference sequence). V shed 1 base and J shed 5 bases, with 12 bases lying between them. The receptor's source is a woman aged 40 to 55 with Graves' hyperthyroidism. Sequenced: blood. J is TRBJ2-7 and V is TRBV7-9; TRBD1 might be the D (5 bases). The CDR3 protein is CASSLVVREDEQYF. Here the CDR3 DNA reads TGTGCCAGCAGCTTAGTGGTCAGGGAAGACGAGCAGTACTTC. The entire variable domain, with the rest obtained from reference TRBV7-9 and TRBJ2-7, is as follows: DTGVSQNPRHKITKRGQNVTFRCDPISEHNRLYWYRQTLGQGPEFLTYFQNEAQLEKSRLLSDRFSAERPKGSFSTLEIQRTEQGDSAMYLCASSLVVREDEQYFGPGTRLTVT.